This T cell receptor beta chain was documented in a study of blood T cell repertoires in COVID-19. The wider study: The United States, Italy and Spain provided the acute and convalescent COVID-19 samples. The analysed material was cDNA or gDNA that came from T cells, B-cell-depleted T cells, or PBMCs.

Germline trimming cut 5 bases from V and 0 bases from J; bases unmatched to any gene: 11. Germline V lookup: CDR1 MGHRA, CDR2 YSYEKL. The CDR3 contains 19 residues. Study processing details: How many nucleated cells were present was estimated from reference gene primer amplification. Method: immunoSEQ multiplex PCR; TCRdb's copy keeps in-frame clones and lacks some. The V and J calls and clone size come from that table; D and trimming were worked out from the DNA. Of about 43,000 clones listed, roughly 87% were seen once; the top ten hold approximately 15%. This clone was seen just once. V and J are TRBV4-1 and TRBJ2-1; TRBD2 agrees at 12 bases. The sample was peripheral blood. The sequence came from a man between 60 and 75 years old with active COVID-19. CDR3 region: CASSRLWLAGGNSYNEQFF. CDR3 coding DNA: TGCGCCAGCAGCAGACTCTGGCTAGCGGGAGGGAACTCCTACAATGAGCAGTTCTTC.